These 29 T cell receptor beta chains came from one sample sequenced in a study of cytomegalovirus exposure and HLA in healthy donors. PCR involved 60 Vbeta and 13 Jbeta primers. Sequencing used immunoSEQ multiplex PCR; TCRdb keeps in-frame clones, though not all of them. The sample carries approximately 84,000 clones, roughly 80% recorded once. The sample consisted of PBMCs. The receptors originated from a man between 40 and 49 years old in good health and CMV-seronegative.

The rearrangement links TRBV27 to TRBJ2-2; D not resolved. CDR3 size: 13 residues. Germline lookup yields CDR1 MNHEY and CDR2 SMNVEV (reference sequence). The V end lost 5 bases, the J end lost 1 base, and 5 bases lay between the germline ends. DNA of the CDR3: TGTGCCAGCAGTAACATGAACACCGGGGAGCTGTTTTTT. Encoded protein: CASSNMNTGELFF.

V gene TRBV6-5 combines with J gene TRBJ1-2; TRBD1 matches 8 bases. Germline CDR1 MNHEY, CDR2 SVGAGI. Germline trimming cut 7 bases from V and 4 bases from J; bases unmatched to any gene: 5. The CDR3 is 13 amino acids. CDR3 nucleotides: TGTGCCAGCACTGCAGGGGGCGGCTATGGCTACACCTTC. Its translation: CASTAGGGYGYTF.

CDR3 DNA: TGTGCCAGCAGTTTAAGTCCGGGACTTAATTCACCCCTCCACTTT. Its protein is CASSLSPGLNSPLHF. The chain is built from TRBV28 and TRBJ1-6; D possibly corresponds to TRBD1 (5 bases). Germline loops: CDR1 MDHEN, CDR2 SYDVKM. V was clipped by 2 bases and J by 6 bases, with 11 bases between them. The CDR3 sequence is 15 residues long.

The rearrangement uses TRBV5-4 and TRBJ1-2; a weak D match, TRBD1 (5 bases). From germline, CDR1 is SGHNT and CDR2 YYREEE (reference sequence). CDR3 length: 16 residues. Trimming removed 6 bases from V and 8 bases from J, with 26 bases in between. This CDR3 reads CASNLVGASQGSGYTF. The CDR3, as DNA: TGTGCCAGCAACCTTGTAGGGGCCAGTCAAGGGTCGGGCTACACCTTC.

For this clone: Germline and junction disagree at one end, which may indicate a read error. The rearrangement joins TRBV7-7 to TRBJ2-7; TRBD1 matches at 7 bases. The CDR3 consists of 13 residues. The germline gives CDR1 SSHAT, CDR2 FNYEAQ (reference sequence). The CDR3, as DNA: TGTGCTAGCAGCGTCGTACAGGGGTACGAGCAGTACTTC. This sequence encodes CASSVVQGYEQYF.

V gene TRBV27 combines with J gene TRBJ1-5; D gene ambiguous. Trimming stripped 2 bases from V and 7 bases from J, with 9 bases between. The CDR3 loop spans 13 amino acids. The V gene's germline CDR1 is MNHEY and CDR2 SMNVEV (reference sequence). CDR3 in DNA: TGTGCCAGCAGTTTACAACCGAGGCAGCCCCAGCATTTT. It yields the protein CASSLQPRQPQHF.

In DNA form, the CDR3 reads TGTGCCAGCAGTTTTCGGGGGGCGATCGGGGAGCTGTTTTTT. This gives the protein CASSFRGAIGELFF. The rearrangement joins TRBV27 to TRBJ2-2, with D tentatively TRBD2 (7 bases). There are 14 residues in the CDR3. V shed 3 bases and J shed 7 bases, with 12 bases lying between them. The germline CDR1 and CDR2 sequences are MNHEY and SMNVEV (reference sequence).

V is TRBV7-9 and J is TRBJ1-1; TRBD1 matches 8 bases. Trimming at V came to 6 bases and at J to 0 bases, leaving 6 bases not matched to a gene. This CDR3 contains 15 residues. Germline-derived CDR1 and CDR2 are SEHNR and FQNEAQ (reference sequence). CDR3 coding DNA: TGTGCCAGCAGTAGAACCAGGGGGCTGAACACTGAAGCTTTCTTT. It yields the protein CASSRTRGLNTEAFF.

The J gene is TRBJ1-1, the V gene TRBV7-9; weak D call: TRBD1 (5 bases). The CDR3 has 12 residues. The V and J ends lost 5 bases and 5 bases respectively, with 9 bases between them. The germline CDR1 and CDR2 sequences are SEHNR and FQNEAQ (reference sequence). The CDR3 here is CASSQGATEAFF. The CDR3 region has the DNA TGTGCCAGCAGCCAAGGGGCGACTGAAGCTTTCTTT.

The chain is built from TRBV6-1 and TRBJ1-1; tentative D call: TRBD1 (6 bases). V lost 5 bases and J lost 4, with 17 bases in between. Germline CDR1 and CDR2: MNHNS and SASEGT. This CDR3 is 15 amino acids long. CDR3 loop: CASSTQQGKGTEAFF. The CDR3 nucleotides read TGTGCCAGCAGTACCCAACAGGGAAAGGGCACTGAAGCTTTCTTT.

This clone has a single count. This chain uses TRBV28 with TRBJ1-5; TRBD1 matches 12 bases. The CDR3 sequence is 16 residues long. After removal of 5 bases from V and 6 bases from J, the junction contained 8 bases not matched to a gene. Looked up from germline, CDR1 is MDHEN and CDR2 is SYDVKM. CDR3 DNA sequence: TGTGCCAGCAGTGCGACCGGGACAGGGGGCCTTCAGCCCCAGCATTTT. Its protein product is CASSATGTGGLQPQHF.

The chain is built from TRBV7-9 and TRBJ1-2; TRBD1 aligns across 10 bases. Germline V gene lookup returns CDR1 SEHNR and CDR2 FQNEAQ (reference sequence). The CDR3 spans 15 residues. V gave up 5 bases and J gave up 5 bases; unmatched junction bases: 8. CDR3 region: CASSETGGGWYGYTF. The CDR3, as DNA: TGTGCCAGCAGCGAGACAGGGGGCGGGTGGTATGGCTACACCTTC.

The J gene is TRBJ1-2, the V gene TRBV7-2; 7 bases line up with TRBD1. Germline V CDR1 and CDR2: SGHTA, FQGNSA. This CDR3 is built from 14 residues. V lost 5 bases and J lost 2; bases outside the gene matches: 5. The CDR3 nucleotides read TGTGCCAGCAGCCCTAGACAGGGAAACTATGGCTACACCTTC. It codes for CASSPRQGNYGYTF.

Written as DNA, the CDR3 is TGCAGCGTTGAAGGGTTAGCGGATGAGCAGTACTTC. Protein product: CSVEGLADEQYF. This rearrangement joins TRBV29-1 to TRBJ2-7; maybe TRBD2 (6 bases). Germline assignment: CDR1 SQVTM and CDR2 ANQGSEA. V was shortened by 1 base and J by 7 bases, with 11 bases between the two germline ends. There are 12 residues in the CDR3.

This chain joins TRBV18 and TRBJ1-1, with a weak D call TRBD1 (5 bases). The CDR3 length is 15 residues. V shed 3 bases and J shed 0 bases, with 11 bases lying between them. Germline V gene sequence: CDR1 KGHSH, CDR2 LQKENI. CDR3 amino acids: CASSPGGSLNTEAFF. The CDR3 region has the DNA TGTGCCAGCTCACCTGGGGGGTCCCTGAACACTGAAGCTTTCTTT.

V is TRBV7-3 and J is TRBJ2-2; tentatively, D is TRBD2 (6 bases). Germline V gene sequence: CDR1 SGHTA, CDR2 FQGTGA. This CDR3 region has 15 residues. The germline V and J ends were trimmed by 1 base and 1 base, with 7 bases remaining between them. DNA of the CDR3: TGTGCCAGCAGCTTAAACGGGGGGAACACCGGGGAGCTGTTTTTT. Translating gives CASSLNGGNTGELFF.

The CDR3 coding sequence is TGTGCCAGCGGACCGACAGGGAACTATGGCTACACCTTC. Translating it yields CASGPTGNYGYTF. V gene TRBV9 combines with J gene TRBJ1-2; 7 bases agree with TRBD1. The CDR3 length is 13 residues. The J segment lost 2 bases and the V segment lost 7 bases, leaving 5 bases of the junction unmatched. Germline CDR1 is SGDLS and CDR2 is YYNGEE.

Details on this clone: The germline gene is not matched at one end of the junction; a read error may be the cause. The chain links TRBV7-7 to TRBJ1-2; 9 bases align to TRBD1. Germline-derived CDR1 and CDR2 are SSHAT and FNYEAQ (reference sequence). This CDR3 is 15 amino acids long. CDR3 nucleotide sequence: TGTGCTAGCAGCCGGGACAGGGAGATAGGGTATGGCTACACCTTC. Protein: CASSRDREIGYGYTF.

The gene calls are TRBV7-9 and TRBJ1-3; D remains ambiguous. The germline V and J ends were trimmed by 1 base and 0 bases, with 7 bases remaining between them. Germline V gene sequence: CDR1 SEHNR, CDR2 FQNEAQ (reference sequence). This CDR3 is built from 15 residues. CDR3 in amino acids: CASSLGVVSGNTIYF. As DNA, the CDR3 is TGTGCCAGCAGCTTAGGCGTGGTCTCTGGAAACACCATATATTTT. Full variable domain (outside the CDR3, taken from reference TRBV7-9 and TRBJ1-3): DTGVSQNPRHKITKRGQNVTFRCDPISEHNRLYWYRQTLGQGPEFLTYFQNEAQLEKSRLLSDRFSAERPKGSFSTLEIQRTEQGDSAMYLCASSLGVVSGNTIYFGEGSWLTVV.

The chain links TRBV7-3 to TRBJ2-3; 7 bases align to TRBD1. Unmatched junction bases numbered 7, after V lost 5 bases and J lost 5 bases. This CDR3 has 14 residues. Per the germline V gene, CDR1 is SGHTA and CDR2 is FQGTGA. The CDR3 DNA is TGTGCCAGCAGCCCAACAGGGGTTGGAGATACGCAGTATTTT. Protein sequence: CASSPTGVGDTQYF.

In this sample, this clone turned up a few times. This chain links TRBV6-1 with TRBJ1-5, with unresolved D. The CDR3 sequence is 12 residues long. Germline loops: CDR1 MNHNS, CDR2 SASEGT. V lost 7 bases, J lost 2 bases, and 6 bases lay in between. CDR3 in amino acids: CASKRGNQPQHF. The CDR3 region has the DNA TGTGCCAGCAAGAGGGGCAATCAGCCCCAGCATTTT.

This chain links TRBV5-4 with TRBJ2-7; D is possibly TRBD2 (5 bases). The CDR3 has 13 residues. Germline loops: CDR1 SGHNT, CDR2 YYREEE (reference sequence). Deletions cut 0 bases from V and 4 bases from J, with 8 bases between. CDR3 residues: CASSLAGVYEQYF. DNA for the CDR3: TGTGCCAGCAGCTTGGCCGGGGTATACGAGCAGTACTTC.

The CDR3 loop is CASSLSGSSGGALEETQYF. CDR3 in DNA: TGTGCCAGCAGCTTAAGTGGATCAAGCGGGGGGGCTCTGGAAGAGACCCAGTACTTC. The rearrangement uses TRBV7-9 and TRBJ2-5; 10 nucleotides line up with TRBD2. J was trimmed by 3 bases and V by 2 bases; bases with no gene match: 15. CDR3 size: 19 residues. The germline gives CDR1 SEHNR, CDR2 FQNEAQ (reference sequence).

The genes are TRBV28 and TRBJ1-3; 8 bases align to TRBD1. Germline V gene data show CDR1 as MDHEN and CDR2 as SYDVKM. After removal of 10 bases from V and 5 bases from J, the junction contained 13 bases not matched to a gene. This CDR3 comprises 15 residues. The chain's CDR3 is CATSVGTGGRNTIYF. CDR3 nucleotides: TGTGCCACTTCGGTTGGGACAGGAGGTAGAAACACCATATATTTT.

The V call is TRBV19, the J call TRBJ1-2; D remains unclear. The germline V gene encodes CDR1 LNHDA and CDR2 SQIVND (reference sequence). V lost 5 bases, J lost 6 bases, and 13 bases lay in between. This CDR3 has 13 amino acids. In DNA, the CDR3 is TGTGCCAGTAGTGCCAGGATGTTGGATGGCTACACCTTC. This gives the protein CASSARMLDGYTF.

The chain employs TRBV12-5 and TRBJ2-7, with D possibly matching TRBD1 (5 bases). Germline V gene lookup returns CDR1 LGHNT and CDR2 FRNRAP. The CDR3 is 11 amino acids. The V and J ends lost 5 bases and 3 bases respectively, with 5 bases between them. The CDR3 DNA is TGTGCTAGTGGTACAGGCTACGAGCAGTACTTC. Its protein is CASGTGYEQYF.

The sample holds a few counts of this clone. The V gene is TRBV4-2, the J gene TRBJ1-5; the D gene is possibly TRBD1 (6 bases). Trimming cost V 0 bases and J 4 bases, with 13 bases left between them. CDR1 is LGHNA, CDR2 YNFKEQ, per germline. The CDR3 length is 16 residues. The CDR3: CASSQEFGDRNQPQHF. In DNA, the CDR3 is TGTGCCAGCAGCCAAGAGTTCGGAGACAGGAATCAGCCCCAGCATTTT.

A few counts support this clone. The CDR3 DNA sequence: TGTGCCAGCAGCGGAATCGACAGATATAGCAATCAGCCCCAGCATTTT. Protein sequence: CASSGIDRYSNQPQHF. This chain uses TRBV7-9 with TRBJ1-5, with D perhaps matching TRBD1 (5 bases). Trimming removed 5 bases from V and 0 bases from J, with 14 bases in between. In germline, CDR1 is SEHNR, CDR2 FQNEAQ (reference sequence). This CDR3 has 16 residues.

The rearrangement uses TRBV28 and TRBJ2-5; possibly TRBD2 for D (6 bases). The germline gives CDR1 MDHEN, CDR2 SYDVKM. With 2 bases removed from V and 2 bases from J, the gap between germline ends came to 12 bases. The length of the CDR3 is 15 residues. CDR3 nucleotides: TGTGCCAGCAGTTTAGGGGCGGGAATTCAAGAGACCCAGTACTTC. As protein: CASSLGAGIQETQYF. Together with reference TRBV28 and TRBJ2-5, the CDR3 gives the full variable domain: DVKVTQSSRYLVKRTGEKVFLECVQDMDHENMFWYRQDPGLGLRLIYFSYDVKMKEKGDIPEGYSVSREKKERFSLILESASTNQTSMYLCASSLGAGIQETQYFGPGTRLLVL.